The TCR beta chain under discussion was sequenced for a study of CD8+ T cells in alopecia areata. For the study at large: Tofacitinib was taken orally by treated patients, and the dose was 5 to 10 mg twice daily. Scoring treated patients' severity relied on the percentage of scalp area affected.

Study results and caveats: Because of a solitary nonresponder, the connection of baseline CD8+ expansion to response stays uncertain. Administration of tofacitinib significantly diminished scalp clonality and expanded CD8+ clones within the top 100.

Treatment in this sample: oral pan-JAK inhibitor, 5-10 mg twice daily. cDNA prepared by RNA extraction and subsequent reverse transcription served as the template for sequencing. Sequencing was performed with immunoSEQ multiplex PCR; in TCRdb, only in-frame clones are kept and a portion is missing. The top ten clones hold 0.75% to 0.95% of a sample with hundreds of thousands of clones, 60% of them seen once. Of note for this clone: The antigen is unknown.

The source was CD4+ T cells sorted from blood, collected around week 53, from a patient treated with tofacitinib. This receptor was identified in a human donor with alopecia areata.

DNA of the CDR3: TGTGCCAGCAGTAGCGGGGACTCCTACAATGAGCAGTTCTTC. The encoded protein is CASSSGDSYNEQFF. This sequence joins TRBV2 and TRBJ2-1; 7 positions match TRBD2. The CDR3 is made up of 14 amino acids. Germline V gives CDR1 SNHLY, CDR2 FYNNEI. Losses at the gene ends were 5 bases for V and 0 bases for J; bases not matched to a gene: 1. Variable domain in full (rest from reference TRBV2 and TRBJ2-1): EPEVTQTPSHQVTQMGQEVILRCVPISNHLYFYWYRQILGQKVEFLVSFYNNEISEKSEIFDDQFSVERPDGSNFTLKIRSTKLEDSAMYFCASSSGDSYNEQFFGPGTRLTVL.